This T cell receptor beta chain came from a study of T cells in localized non-small cell lung cancer. Study-level results: Of the tissues analyzed, uninvolved adjacent lung showed maximal T cell clonality, greater than tumor.

This table comes from immunoSEQ multiplex PCR, and its TCRdb copy is limited to in-frame clones, with some not included. The data hold around 30,000 clones, with approximately 90% observed a single time. The ends were cut back, 2 bases at V and 13 bases at J, with 12 bases in the middle. Germline V gene data show CDR1 as MNHEY and CDR2 as SVGAGI. This CDR3 spans 11 amino acids. This clone is a singleton in its sample. Its antigen is as yet unknown. The chain couples TRBV6-5 to TRBJ2-7; no clear D gene. This sample comprised peripheral blood, obtained before any cancer treatment. The source is a female donor of 60 years or more with stage I lung adenocarcinoma. CDR3 sequence reads: CASSYPHETYF. CDR3 DNA sequence: TGTGCCAGCAGTTACCCCCACGAGACCTACTTC.